Listed below are T cell receptor beta chains from one sample, sequenced in a study of OX40 agonist ivuxolimab in advanced cancers. This table comes from immunoSEQ multiplex PCR, and its TCRdb copy is limited to in-frame clones, with some not included. This repertoire shows 65,000 to 85,000 clones, 86% found once; its top ten account for more than 2%. Material: CD4+ or CD8+ T cells sorted from blood, obtained in a trial of the OX40 agonist ivuxolimab. The receptor set was obtained from an adult with an advanced solid tumor such as melanoma, head and neck, liver or kidney cancer. The CDR3 runs from the conserved cysteine through the conserved F or W. A D gene is named only where the DNA matches it firmly. Part of the rows lack a size; the others show once, few, many or a class for expanded clones.

CASKGDPLRSNQPQHF,TGTGCCAGTAAGGGGGACCCCCTACGTAGCAATCAGCCCCAGCATTTT,16,TRBV19,TRBJ1-5,.,.
CASSYVPTAQETQYF,TGTGCCAGCAGCTACGTCCCGACAGCCCAAGAGACCCAGTACTTC,15,TRBV7-9,TRBJ2-5,.,.
CASSYSAGANTEAFF,TGTGCCAGCAGTTACTCGGCAGGAGCGAACACTGAAGCTTTCTTT,15,TRBV6-5,TRBJ1-1,.,.
CASSLGGTPSYEQYF,TGTGCCAGCAGCTTGGGGGGGACACCCTCCTACGAGCAGTACTTC,15,TRBV7-9,TRBJ2-7,.,.
CASSLPKGQSYEQYF,TGTGCCAGCAGCTTACCTAAAGGACAGTCCTACGAGCAGTACTTC,15,TRBV6-5,TRBJ2-7,.,.
CASSTGGGTGSRKLFF,TGTGCCAGCAGCACGGGCGGGGGGACAGGGAGTAGAAAACTGTTTTTT,16,TRBV5-6,TRBJ1-4,.,TRBD1
CASSQVPSSGGQGRTDTQYF,TGTGCCAGCAGCCAAGTTCCTAGTAGCGGGGGACAGGGTAGGACAGATACGCAGTATTTT,20,TRBV4-2,TRBJ2-3,.,.
CASSPRVDTGELFF,TGTGCCAGCTCACCGCGGGTCGACACCGGGGAGCTGTTTTTT,14,TRBV18,TRBJ2-2,.,.
CASSLYATGGNQPQHF,TGTGCCAGCAGCTTATACGCGACAGGGGGCAATCAGCCCCAGCATTTT,16,TRBV7-6,TRBJ1-5,.,TRBD1
CASSAAGRSNEQFF,TGTGCCAGCAGTGCGGCAGGGAGGTCCAATGAGCAGTTCTTC,14,TRBV25-1,TRBJ2-1,once,.
CASSSNRGGTEAFF,TGTGCCAGCTCATCGAACAGGGGTGGCACTGAAGCTTTCTTT,14,TRBV18,TRBJ1-1,.,TRBD1